This T cell receptor (beta chain) emerged from a study of CD8+CD57+ T cells in acquired aplastic anemia. The overall study: Sorted CD4+ and CD8+ cell DNA averaged approximately 3 ug.

Patients chosen for sequencing had CD8+CD57+ cells that had expanded, as shown by flow cytometry. When blood sampling took place, the patients had received no therapy. Template material for TCR beta VDJ and CDR3 profiling consisted of genomic DNA. TCRdb reprocessed the reads via MiXCR and lists one record per CDR3 protein. Of around 290,000 distinct CDR3 sequences detected, under 65% appear once; the ten largest clones hold 1.3%. Study-level results: There were some 27 CD8+ CDR3 sequences that occurred in both patients and controls.

The CDR3 contains 15 residues. With 0 bases removed from V and 4 bases from J, the gap between germline ends came to 10 bases. Germline CDR1 is ENHRY and CDR2 is SYGVKD. Notes on this clonotype: Its antigen is not known.

This TCR derives from a human donor with aplastic anemia. This sequence joins TRBV10-3 and TRBJ2-1; D remains ambiguous. Material: sorted CD4+, CD8+, or CD8+CD57+ T cells (not recorded which) from PBMCs. The CDR3 nucleotides are TGTGCCATCAGTGAGTCGGGGTCCCCGTACAATGAGCAGTTCTTC. It translates to CAISESGSPYNEQFF.